This T cell receptor beta chain stems from a study of shared clonotypes between healthy human individuals. A roughly 200 ng quantity of DNA, roughly 30,000 T cell genomes, went into the sorted-subset replicate PCRs. The repertoire was sequenced with immunoSEQ multiplex PCR; TCRdb's copy has only in-frame clones and lacks some. Of 1.5 million to 2.5 million clones listed, over 85% are singletons. Terminally differentiated effector memory CD45RA+ cells were excluded by CCR7 positive selection of CD45RO-negative cells. Participating donors were healthy, HIV-negative adults free of recent acute infections or vaccinations. The CDR3 totals 18 residues. The ends lost 4 bases at V and 3 bases at J; junction bases unmatched: 11. In germline, CDR1 is SGDLS, CDR2 YYNGEE.

The receptor comes from a man aged 18-30 years in good health. The J gene is TRBJ2-3, the V gene TRBV9, with 13 bases aligning to TRBD2. Source material: naive CD8+ T cells sorted from blood. CDR3 nucleotide sequence: TGTGCCAGCAGCTCTGAGGGGACTAGCGGGAAGAGGACAGATACGCAGTATTTT. The encoded protein is CASSSEGTSGKRTDTQYF.